This T cell receptor (beta chain) was profiled in a study of T cells in Graves' hyperthyroidism and ophthalmopathy. Amplification targeted TCR beta CDR3 regions from RNA transcripts. First-round RT-PCR targeting the TCR CDR3 was performed with the HTBI primer set. TCRdb reanalysed the multiplex PCR reads using MiXCR and keeps one entry per CDR3 protein. Here the sample spans hundreds of thousands of distinct CDR3 sequences, under 25% being singletons. Ten or more counts support this clonotype. The CDR3 runs 15 residues. J was trimmed by 4 bases and V by 4 bases; bases with no gene match: 8. Looked up from germline, CDR1 is SGHRS and CDR2 is YFSETQ.

The TCR sequence derives from a young man with Graves' ophthalmopathy. Sequencing used blood. The V and J genes are TRBV5-1 and TRBJ1-1; 9 positions match TRBD1. The CDR3 is CASSGPGQGTTEAFF. The CDR3 DNA sequence: TGCGCCAGCAGCGGCCCGGGACAGGGTACCACTGAAGCTTTCTTT.